Given below is one T cell receptor beta chain in context. This specimen belongs to a study of blood T cell repertoires in COVID-19. Overall study context: Italy, Spain and the United States were the sources of the convalescent and acute COVID-19 samples. Nucleic acid was either cDNA or gDNA, and it came from T cells, B-cell-depleted T cells, or PBMCs.

The CDR3 runs to 15 residues. Per the germline V gene, CDR1 is SGDLS and CDR2 is YYNGEE. V shed 4 bases, J shed 6 bases, and the junction held 8 bases outside the gene matches. Measured with immunoSEQ multiplex PCR; TCRdb has only the in-frame clones, and not every one. The sample lists about 79,000 clones, approximately 90% occurring once. Sequenced input: peripheral blood. This TCR derives from a man in his 70s with active or convalescent COVID-19. V usage is TRBV9 and J usage is TRBJ2-1; 9 bases are a match to TRBD2. The CDR3 nucleotides are TGTGCCAGCAGCCTAACTAGCGGGCGTGTCAATGAGCAGTTCTTC. It is translated as CASSLTSGRVNEQFF.